The 30 T cell receptor beta chains presented below share a single source sample, sequenced in a study of CD8+CD57+ T cells in acquired aplastic anemia. TCR beta VDJ and CDR3 were profiled, and genomic DNA was the template. TCRdb re-analysed the reads in MiXCR, keeping a single row per CDR3 protein. The sample carries more than 250,000 distinct CDR3 sequences, around 82% recorded once. Flow cytometry had shown expanded CD8+CD57+ cells in the patients chosen for sequencing. What was sequenced was sorted CD4+, CD8+, or CD8+CD57+ T cells (not recorded which) from PBMCs. These TCRs come from a human donor with aplastic anemia.

This rearrangement joins TRBV7-6 to TRBJ2-5; D may be TRBD1 or TRBD2 (5 bases each). Trimming stripped 3 bases from V and 5 bases from J, with 16 bases between. Germline values: CDR1 SGHVS, CDR2 FNYEAQ. CDR3 length: 15 amino acids. The CDR3 spells CASSFSTGPGETQYF. DNA for the CDR3: TGTGCCAGCAGCTTTTCGACGGGGCCGGGGGAGACCCAGTACTTC.

This clonotype was seen just once. V usage is TRBV5-4 and J usage is TRBJ1-2; D is perhaps TRBD1 (5 bases). This CDR3 has 15 amino acids. V was pared by 2 bases and J by 4 bases, with 15 bases between. The germline gives CDR1 SGHNT, CDR2 YYREEE (reference sequence). The CDR3 sequence is CASSFTSGAPYGYTF. For the CDR3, the DNA is TGTGCCAGCAGCTTTACTAGCGGGGCCCCCTATGGCTACACCTTC.

This clonotype has a count of ten or more. The conserved closing phenylalanine or tryptophan is absent in this CDR3, likely reflecting a read error. The limits of the CDR3 on the DNA are not certain, so only TCRdb's listed CDR3 is given. This chain links TRBV9 with TRBJ2-3. The CDR3 extends over 13 residues, inclusive of both ends. The germline V gene encodes CDR1 SGDLS and CDR2 YYNGEE. This CDR3 is CASGGAGNIQYFG.

As to this clonotype: One junction end does not reproduce the germline sequence, and a read error may be involved. This chain connects TRBV9 to TRBJ2-5; 7 bases fit TRBD1. Germline V gene data show CDR1 as SGDLS and CDR2 as YYNGEE. This CDR3 has 14 amino acids. For the CDR3, the DNA is TGTGCCAGCAGCGGAGGGGGCCAGAGAGCAGATACGCACTTC. Translated: CASSGGGQRADTHF.

V gene TRBV11-3 combines with J gene TRBJ2-5, with 9 bases matching TRBD2. The CDR3 length is 17 residues. The germline CDR1 and CDR2 sequences are SGHNT and YENEEA. The V gene end was trimmed by 4 bases and the J gene end by 5 bases; junction bases not matched to a gene: 14. The CDR3 sequence is CASSYDLTGGRDETQYF. CDR3 DNA: TGTGCCAGCAGCTATGATCTAACAGGCGGGAGGGATGAGACCCAGTACTTC.

The chain recombines TRBV15 with TRBJ1-5, with D uncertain. There are 14 residues in the CDR3. Germline lookup yields CDR1 LNHNV and CDR2 YYDKDF (reference sequence). The germline V and J ends were trimmed by 3 bases and 7 bases, with 13 bases remaining between them. The chain's CDR3 is CATSRPRGHQPQHF. In nucleotides, the CDR3 is TGTGCCACCAGCAGGCCTCGTGGGCACCAGCCCCAGCATTTT.

V usage is TRBV5-1 and J usage is TRBJ2-3; no firm D call. CDR1 is SGHRS and CDR2 is YFSETQ in the germline V gene. V dropped 0 bases and J dropped 6 bases, with 14 bases sitting between them. The CDR3 totals 15 residues. The CDR3: CASSLGWKGTDTQYF. The CDR3 nucleotides are TGCGCCAGCAGCTTGGGCTGGAAGGGTACGGATACGCAGTATTTT. The full variable domain, its missing parts supplied by reference TRBV5-1 and TRBJ2-3, is KAGVTQTPRYLIKTRGQQVTLSCSPISGHRSVSWYQQTPGQGLQFLFEYFSETQRNKGNFPGRFSGRQFSNSRSEMNVSTLELGDSALYLCASSLGWKGTDTQYFGPGTRLTVL.

In regard to this clonotype: The conserved phenylalanine or tryptophan normally closing the CDR3 is absent here, so this likely arose from a read error. The DNA is left out, because the CDR3 cannot be placed on it with certainty; the CDR3 is given as TCRdb lists it. This sequence joins TRBV2 and TRBJ1-1; no DNA check was done on the table's D call, TRBD1. The CDR3 totals 15 residues, both ends included. Germline V lookup: CDR1 SNHLY, CDR2 FYNNEI. The chain's CDR3 is CASRVELTGTPYFCP.

This clonotype was detected only a few times. One end of the junction is discordant with germline, which a read error may explain. V gene TRBV13 combines with J gene TRBJ2-3; D perhaps matches TRBD2 (7 bases). This CDR3 contains 14 residues. In germline, CDR1 is PRHDT, CDR2 FYEKMQ (reference sequence). In DNA form, the CDR3 reads TGTGCCAGCAGCTTAAGCGGGACAACTAATGAAAAACATTTT. Protein: CASSLSGTTNEKHF.

The chain is built from TRBV11-1 and TRBJ1-6, with a tentative D call TRBD1 (6 bases). Germline V gives CDR1 SGHAT, CDR2 FQDESV (reference sequence). Deletions cut 4 bases from V and 0 bases from J, with 16 bases between. This CDR3 comprises 18 residues. CDR3 amino acids: CASSSERGQASYNSPLHF. CDR3 nucleotides: TGTGCCAGCAGCTCGGAACGGGGGCAAGCCTCCTATAATTCACCCCTCCACTTT.

Only a few counts were recorded for this clonotype. The gene calls are TRBV9 and TRBJ1-5, with D unresolved. The V and J ends lost 3 bases and 16 bases respectively, with 23 bases between them. This CDR3 contains 14 residues. The V gene's germline CDR1 is SGDLS and CDR2 YYNGEE. The CDR3 region is CASSEASDTQYFHF. The CDR3 DNA reads TGTGCCAGCAGCGAGGCGTCAGATACGCAGTATTTTCATTTT. Together with reference TRBV9 and TRBJ1-5, the CDR3 gives the full variable domain: DSGVTQTPKHLITATGQRVTLRCSPRSGDLSVYWYQQSLDQGLQFLIQYYNGEERAKGNILERFSAQQFPDLHSELNLSSLELGDSALYFCASSEASDTQYFHFGDGTRLSIL.

The rearrangement links TRBV12-3 or TRBV12-4 to TRBJ1-1; possibly TRBD1 for D (6 bases). V shed 8 bases and J shed 3 bases, with 10 bases lying between them. This CDR3 is 12 amino acids long. In DNA, the CDR3 is TGTGCCAGCGTCCAGGGGCACACTGAAGCTTTCTTT. It is translated as CASVQGHTEAFF.

The chain uses TRBV5-1 and TRBJ2-3, with D possibly matching TRBD2 (5 bases). The germline V gene has CDR1 SGHRS and CDR2 YFSETQ. V was trimmed by 0 bases and J by 11 bases, leaving 13 bases between them. The length of the CDR3 is 13 residues. In nucleotides, the CDR3 is TGCGCCAGCAGCTTGGAATTCTACGGGAAGCAGTATTTT. It encodes CASSLEFYGKQYF.

This chain uses TRBV11-3 with TRBJ1-1, with D perhaps matching TRBD1 (5 bases). V dropped 1 base and J dropped 1 base, with 10 bases sitting between them. CDR1 is SGHNT and CDR2 is YENEEA in the germline V gene. The CDR3 runs to 15 residues. The CDR3 sequence: CASSLGQNRNTEAFF. The CDR3 DNA is TGTGCCAGCAGCTTAGGACAGAACAGGAACACTGAAGCTTTCTTT.

The gene calls are TRBV19 and TRBJ1-6; weak D call: TRBD1 (5 bases). The CDR3 has 16 amino acids. In germline, CDR1 is LNHDA, CDR2 SQIVND (reference sequence). V was shortened by 3 bases and J by 15 bases, with 24 bases between the two germline ends. CDR3 coding DNA: TGTGCCAGTAGTATGGGGGGGGAAGGCTACAATGAGCACCTCCACTTT. It codes for CASSMGGEGYNEHLHF.

A word on this clonotype: A read error may account for a junction end that differs from germline. CDR3 sequence: CASGQGGNNAKPF. The CDR3, as DNA: TGTGCCAGCGGGCAAGGGGGGAACAATGCGAAGCCTTTT. The chain couples TRBV14 to TRBJ2-3, with D tentatively TRBD1 or TRBD2 (6 bases each). The CDR3 has 13 amino acids. In germline, CDR1 is SGHDN, CDR2 FVKESK.

Concerning this clonotype itself: At one end the junction does not follow the germline gene, possibly because of a read error. V is TRBV7-8 and J is TRBJ2-1, with D perhaps matching TRBD2 (5 bases). The CDR3 consists of 14 residues. Looked up from germline, CDR1 is SGHVS and CDR2 is FQNEAQ. The CDR3 protein is CATSLAGGSDAQFF. Here the CDR3 DNA reads TGTGCCACCAGCCTGGCAGGAGGTTCCGATGCGCAGTTCTTC. Supplemented by reference TRBV7-8 and TRBJ2-1, the full variable domain reads GAGVSQSPRYKVAKRGQDVALRCDPISGHVSLFWYQQALGQGPEFLTYFQNEAQLDKSGLPSDRFFAERPEGSVSTLKIQRTQQEDSAVYLCATSLAGGSDAQFFGPGTRLTVL.

Regarding this clonotype: One end of the junction does not line up with germline, which may come from a read error. This chain joins TRBV7-9 and TRBJ2-1; TRBD2 matches at 9 bases. Germline loops: CDR1 SEHNR, CDR2 FQNEAQ (reference sequence). This CDR3 comprises 16 residues. The DNA of the CDR3 is TGTGCCAGCAGCTTTGGAAGAAGCGGGGGGCGCGATGAGCAGTCCTTC. This translates into CASSFGRSGGRDEQSF. Variable domain in full (rest from reference TRBV7-9 and TRBJ2-1): DTGVSQNPRHKITKRGQNVTFRCDPISEHNRLYWYRQTLGQGPEFLTYFQNEAQLEKSRLLSDRFSAERPKGSFSTLEIQRTEQGDSAMYLCASSFGRSGGRDEQSFGPGTRLTVL.

The gene calls are TRBV7-8 and TRBJ2-7; D ambiguous. The CDR3 consists of 12 residues. Germline CDR1 and CDR2: SGHVS and FQNEAQ. V lost 0 bases, J lost 5 bases, and 5 bases lay in between. The CDR3 reads CASSLAAHEQYV. The CDR3 DNA reads as TGTGCCAGCAGCTTAGCTGCGCACGAGCAGTACGTC.

On this clonotype: Compared with germline, one end of the junction differs, possibly owing to a read error. The gene calls are TRBV9 and TRBJ2-5; 9 bases map to TRBD1. The CDR3 runs 15 residues. The germline V gene encodes CDR1 SGDLS and CDR2 YYNGEE. The CDR3 reads CASSVVGTGQETQYF. CDR3 nucleotides: TGTGCCAGCAGCGTAGTGGGGACAGGGCAAGAAACCCAGTACTTC.

Comments on this clonotype: Without the conserved terminal phenylalanine or tryptophan, this CDR3 likely stems from a read error. No DNA is shown, since the ends of the CDR3 on it are uncertain; the CDR3 is the one TCRdb lists. V and J are TRBV2 and TRBJ1-6; the D call TRBD1 from the table was never checked on the DNA. The CDR3 has 16 residues if both end residues are counted. The germline V gene has CDR1 SNHLY and CDR2 FYNNEI. CDR3: CASSDGGVHEQFFGPG.

On this clonotype: One junction end disagrees with the germline gene, perhaps due to a read error. This chain uses TRBV2 with TRBJ2-5; D perhaps matches TRBD2 (6 bases). CDR1 is SNHLY and CDR2 is FYNNEI in the germline V gene. The CDR3 totals 12 residues. The chain's CDR3 is CASNAGGTTKHF. The CDR3 bases are TGTGCCAGCAATGCCGGGGGAACAACCAAGCACTTC.

As to this clonotype: One end of the junction is discordant with germline, which a read error may explain. The V gene is TRBV19, the J gene TRBJ1-1; unclear D gene. The CDR3 contains 15 residues. CDR1 is LNHDA, CDR2 SQIVND, per germline (reference sequence). The CDR3 here is CASSIASGANTEAFF. The CDR3 DNA sequence: TGTGCCAGTAGTATAGCTAGCGGAGCCAACACTGAAGCTTTCTTC.

As for this clonotype: A junction boundary mismatches the germline segment, possibly from a read error. The CDR3 bases are TGTGCCAGTAGTATAGCTAGCGGAGCCTACAATGCGCAGCTCTACTTT. Translating gives CASSIASGAYNAQLYF. The chain links TRBV19 to TRBJ1-6, with D unresolved. CDR1 and CDR2 (germline): LNHDA, SQIVND (reference sequence). This CDR3 contains 16 residues.

The chain uses TRBV7-9 and TRBJ2-1, with D perhaps TRBD1 (6 bases). Germline V gene sequence: CDR1 SEHNR, CDR2 FQNEAQ (reference sequence). The CDR3 extends over 15 amino acids. V was pared by 6 bases and J by 16 bases, with 28 bases between. Written as DNA, the CDR3 is TGTGCCAGCAGTATAGATAGCACAGGGAACAATGAGCCTTTCTTC. Its translation is CASSIDSTGNNEPFF.

With respect to this clonotype: This CDR3 is missing its conserved last phenylalanine or tryptophan, likely due to a read error. The limits of the CDR3 on the DNA are not certain, so only TCRdb's listed CDR3 is given. V and J are TRBV7-9 and TRBJ1-1. CDR1 and CDR2 from the germline V gene are SEHNR and FQNEAQ (reference sequence). Inclusive of both ends, the CDR3 amounts to 13 amino acids. The CDR3: CASSSTAGGGTFE.

The chain combines TRBV6-1 with TRBJ1-1; D is ambiguous. Germline CDR1 is MNHNS and CDR2 is SASEGT. CDR3 size: 13 residues. V dropped 7 bases and J dropped 1 base, with 10 bases sitting between them. This chain's CDR3 is CASKYMGNTEAFF. The CDR3 DNA sequence: TGTGCCAGCAAGTATATGGGGAACACTGAAGCTTTCTTT.

This clonotype was counted many times. A read error may account for a junction end that differs from germline. The rearrangement links TRBV7-9 to TRBJ2-5, with 9 bases that match TRBD2. Germline CDR1 is SEHNR and CDR2 is FQNEAQ (reference sequence). This CDR3 is 14 amino acids long. CDR3 DNA sequence: TGTGCCAGCAGCTGTCAAAGAAGCGGGGGGAGCGATGAGTTC. This codes for CASSCQRSGGSDEF.

Comment on this clonotype: As the CDR3 is not closed by the conserved phenylalanine or tryptophan, this likely results from a read error. Because the CDR3's place on the DNA is in doubt, the DNA is left out and the CDR3 is given as listed by TCRdb. The rearrangement links TRBV9 to TRBJ2-3; the listed D gene, TRBD1, was not tested against the DNA. The CDR3 comprises 13 residues, both ends counted. Germline V gene lookup returns CDR1 SGDLS and CDR2 YYNGEE. Here the CDR3 reads CASGDGTAQTQPL.

V and J are TRBV5-1 and TRBJ2-4; D gene ambiguous. Germline CDR1 is SGHRS and CDR2 is YFSETQ. Trimming stripped 2 bases from V and 7 bases from J, with 13 bases between. This CDR3 has 14 amino acids. CDR3 region: CASSLDGAGNIQYF. DNA of the CDR3: TGCGCCAGCAGCTTAGACGGAGCTGGGAACATTCAGTACTTC.